These T cell receptor beta chains were read from a single sample in a study of OX40 agonist ivuxolimab in advanced cancers. Produced via immunoSEQ multiplex PCR; TCRdb's table is partial and in-frame only. In the table there are 95,000 to 150,000 clones, just over 90% of which are singletons. This material consisted of CD4+ or CD8+ T cells sorted from blood, taken in a trial of the OX40 agonist ivuxolimab. The origin of the receptors is an adult with an advanced solid tumor such as melanoma, head and neck, liver or kidney cancer. The conserved cysteine and the conserved F or W are not part of the CDR3 here. Each record gives: J gene, V gene, D gene, CDR3 protein. A D gene is named only where the DNA matches it firmly.

TRBJ1-6 TRBV7-9 - ASRLGNSPLH
TRBJ2-7 TRBV29-1 - STRDGYEQY
TRBJ2-1 TRBV2 TRBD2 ASSDGLAAGRWEQF
TRBJ1-5 TRBV7-2 - ASSLGVGQPQH
TRBJ2-1 TRBV5-4 - ASSEPTRSYNEQF
TRBJ2-2 TRBV19 - ASSRRGDTGELF
TRBJ1-4 TRBV7-2 TRBD1 ASSFSGGGEKLF
TRBJ2-7 TRBV28 - YPYEQY
TRBJ2-1 TRBV5-6 TRBD1 ASSLRTGVYNEQF
TRBJ1-1 TRBV29-1 - SVEDGGFYGNTEAF
TRBJ1-2 TRBV4-1 TRBD1 ASSRSRDSSALGYT
TRBJ1-3 TRBV27 TRBD1 ASSPHPLDPGGEVSGNTIY
TRBJ1-2 TRBV5-5 - ASSLSTGSNYGYT
TRBJ1-3 TRBV30 - AWSRQEISGNTIY
TRBJ2-1 TRBV18 - ASSPPRAPGNEQF
TRBJ2-3 TRBV4-2 - ASSQASGTDTQY
TRBJ1-5 TRBV7-2 - ASSLGRDSNQPQH
TRBJ2-3 TRBV5-4 - ASSLAPRFTDTQY
TRBJ1-5 TRBV28 TRBD1 ASSLGQGSNQPQH
TRBJ1-3 TRBV9 - ASSVAGSSGNTIY
TRBJ1-6 TRBV5-1 TRBD1 ASSPTGTGESPLH
TRBJ1-6 TRBV5-6 - ASSLGVVTEINSPLH
TRBJ2-7 TRBV5-1 - ASSAGTGNEQY
TRBJ1-2 TRBV11-1 - ASSFSDTTNYGYT
TRBJ2-7 TRBV6-8 - ASQLSYEQY
TRBJ2-5 TRBV5-1 - ASSFWPLRAGSQETQY
TRBJ2-4 TRBV6-5 TRBD2 ASSSSGAGGSFQY
TRBJ1-1 TRBV6-4 - ASSEFFRGALNTEAF
TRBJ1-2 TRBV28 - ASSFHSIYGYT
TRBJ2-3 TRBV19 - ASSPRSGSGTDTQY
TRBJ1-6 TRBV7-2 TRBD1 ASSLAGPGQGAYNSPLH
TRBJ2-7 TRBV2 - ASSDGFEVGSD
TRBJ1-5 TRBV28 TRBD1 ASSDQGGKPQH
TRBJ1-4 TRBV6-5 - ASSYTPSGVEKLF
TRBJ2-1 TRBV11-2 - ASSLSAGSRTQF
TRBJ1-1 TRBV6-1 - ASAREAWTEAF
TRBJ1-1 TRBV5-1 - ASSLDLRNGEAF